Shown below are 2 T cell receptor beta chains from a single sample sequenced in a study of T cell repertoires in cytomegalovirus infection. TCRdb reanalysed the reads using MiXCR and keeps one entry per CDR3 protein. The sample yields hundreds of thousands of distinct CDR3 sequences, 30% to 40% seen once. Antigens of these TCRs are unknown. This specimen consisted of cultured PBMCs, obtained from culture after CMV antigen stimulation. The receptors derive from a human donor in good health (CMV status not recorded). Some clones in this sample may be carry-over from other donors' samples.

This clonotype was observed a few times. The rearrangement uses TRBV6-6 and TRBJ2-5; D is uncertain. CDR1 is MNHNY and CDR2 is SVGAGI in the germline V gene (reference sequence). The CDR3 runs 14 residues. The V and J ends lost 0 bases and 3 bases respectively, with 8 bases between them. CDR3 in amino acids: CASSYSSRKETQYF. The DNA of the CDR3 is TGTGCCAGCAGTTACTCCTCTAGAAAAGAGACCCAGTACTTC.

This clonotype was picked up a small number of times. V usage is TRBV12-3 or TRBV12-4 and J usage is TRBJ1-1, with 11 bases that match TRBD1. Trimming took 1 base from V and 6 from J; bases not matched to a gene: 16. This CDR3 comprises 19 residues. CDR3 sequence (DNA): TGTGCCAGCAGTTTAGGGGTTGTAGGGACAGGGGGAAGCCGAGCTGAAGCTTTCTTT. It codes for CASSLGVVGTGGSRAEAFF.